The rows below give T cell receptor beta chains drawn from one sample of a study of regulatory T cells in long-lasting Graves disease. Via MiXCR, TCRdb re-called the multiplex PCR reads, giving one row per CDR3 protein. In the table there are more than 450,000 distinct CDR3 sequences, about 11% of which are singletons. This sample also appeared in a second study, on T cells in Graves' hyperthyroidism and ophthalmopathy.

The source was peripheral blood mononuclear cells (PBMCs), collected at new diagnosis, from a patient treated with antithyroid drugs. The receptor set was obtained from a woman aged 25 to 45 with Graves disease. Each CDR3 is given with its conserved first and last residue. A D gene is named only where the DNA matches it firmly. Rows may omit the clone size; those that give it use once, few, many or a size class.

abundance: many; j_gene: TRBJ2-3; v_gene: TRBV25-1; d_gene: TRBD2; CDR3aa: CASSMLAGATDTQYF; CDR3nt: TGTGCCAGCAGTATGCTAGCGGGAGCCACAGATACGCAGTATTTT
abundance: many; j_gene: TRBJ2-7; v_gene: TRBV6-2/TRBV6-3; d_gene: TRBD2; CDR3aa: CASSPRASGSTYEQYF; CDR3nt: TGTGCCAGCAGTCCTCGGGCTAGCGGGAGCACCTACGAGCAGTACTTC
abundance: many; j_gene: TRBJ2-1; v_gene: TRBV12-3/TRBV12-4; d_gene: TRBD2; CDR3aa: CASTPGLAGINEQFF; CDR3nt: TGTGCCAGCACCCCGGGACTAGCGGGAATCAATGAGCAGTTCTTC
abundance: many; j_gene: TRBJ1-1; v_gene: TRBV2; d_gene: NA; CDR3aa: CASSELYTEAFF; CDR3nt: TGTGCCAGCAGTGAATTGTACACTGAAGCTTTCTTT
abundance: NA; j_gene: TRBJ1-2; v_gene: TRBV6-9; d_gene: NA; CDR3aa: CASSFGVRRSGYTF; CDR3nt: TGTGCCAGCAGTTTCGGGGTCCGGCGTTCGGGCTACACCTTC
abundance: many; j_gene: TRBJ1-1; v_gene: TRBV6-1; d_gene: NA; CDR3aa: CASSYSLEVNTEAFF; CDR3nt: TGTGCCAGCAGCTATAGTTTGGAAGTGAACACTGAAGCTTTCTTT
abundance: many; j_gene: TRBJ2-3; v_gene: TRBV6-1; d_gene: NA; CDR3aa: CASRIRLSTDTQYF; CDR3nt: TGTGCCAGCAGGATACGACTGTCCACAGATACGCAGTATTTT
abundance: NA; j_gene: TRBJ2-5; v_gene: TRBV20-1; d_gene: NA; CDR3aa: CSARGETSYQETQYF; CDR3nt: TGCAGTGCTAGGGGAGAGACCTCGTACCAAGAGACCCAGTACTTC
abundance: many; j_gene: TRBJ2-2; v_gene: TRBV10-3; d_gene: NA; CDR3aa: CAITSKAGSGELFF; CDR3nt: TGTGCCATCACCTCTAAAGCGGGCTCCGGGGAGCTGTTTTTT
abundance: few; j_gene: TRBJ2-7; v_gene: TRBV7-9; d_gene: NA; CDR3aa: CASSLTIGGWVAGLTYEQYF; CDR3nt: TGTGCCAGCAGCCTCACCATCGGCGGATGGGTGGCGGGATTGACCTACGAGCAGTACTTC
abundance: many; j_gene: TRBJ2-1; v_gene: TRBV7-2; d_gene: NA; CDR3aa: CASSLGQAPLSEQFF; CDR3nt: TGTGCCAGCAGCTTAGGGCAAGCCCCACTTTCTGAGCAGTTCTTC
abundance: NA; j_gene: TRBJ1-1; v_gene: TRBV20-1; d_gene: NA; CDR3aa: CSATDSHTEASF; CDR3nt: TGCAGTGCAACGGACAGTCACACTGAAGCTTCCTTT
abundance: many; j_gene: TRBJ2-5; v_gene: TRBV7-6; d_gene: TRBD2; CDR3aa: CASSSRTSGEETQYF; CDR3nt: TGTGCCAGCAGCTCTCGGACTAGCGGAGAAGAGACCCAGTACTTC
abundance: NA; j_gene: TRBJ2-1; v_gene: TRBV29-1; d_gene: TRBD2; CDR3aa: CSVELLAEYNEQFF; CDR3nt: TGCAGCGTTGAATTGCTAGCGGAGTACAATGAGCAGTTCTTC
abundance: few; j_gene: TRBJ2-7; v_gene: TRBV7-2; d_gene: TRBD2; CDR3aa: CASSSPGLAGAYEQYF; CDR3nt: TGTGCCAGCAGCTCCCCGGGGCTAGCGGGAGCCTACGAGCAGTACTTC
abundance: NA; j_gene: TRBJ2-1; v_gene: TRBV10-3; d_gene: NA; CDR3aa: CAISSPANEQFF; CDR3nt: TGTGCCATCAGTTCGCCGGCCAATGAGCAGTTCTTC
abundance: many; j_gene: TRBJ2-5; v_gene: TRBV29-1; d_gene: NA; CDR3aa: CSVEGEETQYF; CDR3nt: TGCAGCGTAGAGGGGGAAGAGACCCAGTACTTC
abundance: few; j_gene: TRBJ2-6; v_gene: TRBV27; d_gene: NA; CDR3aa: CASSSRGDSLGVLTF; CDR3nt: TGTGCCAGCAGTTCCCGGGGGGACAGCTTAGGCGTCCTGACTTTC
abundance: many; j_gene: TRBJ2-1; v_gene: TRBV7-8; d_gene: NA; CDR3aa: CASRRGNEQFF; CDR3nt: TGTGCCAGCAGACGGGGCAATGAGCAGTTCTTC
abundance: few; j_gene: TRBJ2-3; v_gene: TRBV7-9; d_gene: TRBD1; CDR3aa: CASSLRTGSTDTQYF; CDR3nt: TGTGCCAGCAGCTTACGGACAGGGAGCACAGATACGCAGTATTTT
abundance: many; j_gene: TRBJ2-5; v_gene: TRBV20-1; d_gene: NA; CDR3aa: CSARGGLAQETQYF; CDR3nt: TGCAGTGCTAGGGGTGGGCTAGCGCAAGAGACCCAGTACTTC
abundance: many; j_gene: TRBJ1-3; v_gene: TRBV6-5; d_gene: NA; CDR3aa: CASSYSGGRNTIYF; CDR3nt: TGTGCCAGCAGTTACTCGGGAGGACGAAACACCATATATTTT
abundance: NA; j_gene: TRBJ2-1; v_gene: TRBV20-1; d_gene: TRBD2; CDR3aa: CSARLAGVTEQFF; CDR3nt: TGCAGTGCTAGACTAGCGGGAGTCACTGAGCAGTTCTTC
abundance: few; j_gene: TRBJ2-4; v_gene: TRBV10-3; d_gene: TRBD1; CDR3aa: CAIRGTAWDIQYF; CDR3nt: TGTGCCATCAGGGGGACAGCTTGGGACATTCAGTACTTC
abundance: many; j_gene: TRBJ1-1; v_gene: TRBV27; d_gene: NA; CDR3aa: CASSRGGGGTEAFF; CDR3nt: TGTGCCAGCAGCCGGGGGGGGGGCGGCACTGAAGCTTTCTTT
abundance: many; j_gene: TRBJ2-2; v_gene: TRBV27; d_gene: NA; CDR3aa: CASSSPSKGSGELFF; CDR3nt: TGTGCCAGCAGCTCCCCCAGCAAAGGGTCCGGGGAGCTGTTTTTT
abundance: many; j_gene: TRBJ1-1; v_gene: TRBV10-3; d_gene: NA; CDR3aa: CAISDGQNTEAFF; CDR3nt: TGTGCCATCAGTGATGGGCAGAACACTGAAGCTTTCTTT
abundance: few; j_gene: TRBJ2-1; v_gene: TRBV14; d_gene: NA; CDR3aa: CASSQDGWWAGKAYNEQFF; CDR3nt: TGTGCCAGCAGCCAAGATGGTTGGTGGGCAGGAAAAGCCTACAATGAGCAGTTCTTC
abundance: many; j_gene: TRBJ1-2; v_gene: TRBV5-1; d_gene: NA; CDR3aa: CASSLGGTNYGYTF; CDR3nt: TGCGCCAGCAGCTTGGGGGGGACTAACTATGGCTACACCTTC
abundance: many; j_gene: TRBJ1-5; v_gene: TRBV7-2; d_gene: NA; CDR3aa: CASSSRGSEQPQHF; CDR3nt: TGTGCCAGCAGCTCCAGGGGATCAGAGCAGCCCCAGCATTTT
abundance: many; j_gene: TRBJ2-1; v_gene: TRBV27; d_gene: NA; CDR3aa: CASSLNGRSSYNEQFF; CDR3nt: TGTGCCAGCAGTTTAAACGGCAGGAGCTCCTACAATGAGCAGTTCTTC
abundance: many; j_gene: TRBJ2-3; v_gene: TRBV27; d_gene: NA; CDR3aa: CASSLSINEGTQYF; CDR3nt: TGTGCCAGCAGTTTATCGATTAACGAGGGGACGCAGTATTTT
abundance: many; j_gene: TRBJ1-2; v_gene: TRBV27; d_gene: TRBD1; CDR3aa: CASSFLEGGQGENYGYTF; CDR3nt: TGTGCCAGCAGCTTCTTAGAAGGGGGACAGGGGGAGAACTATGGCTACACCTTC
abundance: few; j_gene: TRBJ2-1; v_gene: TRBV19; d_gene: TRBD2; CDR3aa: CASTSGGTRANEQFF; CDR3nt: TGTGCCAGTACCTCCGGAGGGACTAGAGCCAATGAGCAGTTCTTC
abundance: NA; j_gene: TRBJ2-2; v_gene: TRBV12-3/TRBV12-4; d_gene: NA; CDR3aa: CASSWRALNTGELFF; CDR3nt: TGTGCCAGCAGTTGGAGGGCCCTAAACACCGGGGAGCTGTTTTTT
abundance: many; j_gene: TRBJ1-6; v_gene: TRBV6-1; d_gene: NA; CDR3aa: CASSEFGEAYSPLHF; CDR3nt: TGTGCCAGCAGTGAATTCGGGGAGGCCTATTCACCCCTCCACTTT
abundance: few; j_gene: TRBJ1-5; v_gene: TRBV19; d_gene: NA; CDR3aa: CASSSYGTPNQPQHF; CDR3nt: TGTGCCAGTAGTTCATACGGGACTCCTAATCAGCCCCAGCATTTT
abundance: few; j_gene: TRBJ2-1; v_gene: TRBV28; d_gene: NA; CDR3aa: CASSFGNGGVGVEQFF; CDR3nt: NA
abundance: many; j_gene: TRBJ2-1; v_gene: TRBV4-2; d_gene: TRBD2; CDR3aa: CASSRDFNSGIYNEQFF; CDR3nt: TGTGCCAGCAGCCGCGATTTTAATAGCGGGATTTACAATGAGCAGTTCTTC
abundance: many; j_gene: TRBJ1-6; v_gene: TRBV28; d_gene: NA; CDR3aa: CASRTHVGGNNSPLHF; CDR3nt: TGTGCCAGCAGGACCCATGTTGGGGGTAATAATTCACCCCTCCACTTT
abundance: few; j_gene: TRBJ2-1; v_gene: TRBV9; d_gene: TRBD2; CDR3aa: CASSVELAGHNEQFF; CDR3nt: TGTGCCAGCAGCGTGGAGCTAGCGGGGCACAATGAGCAGTTCTTC
abundance: few; j_gene: TRBJ1-3; v_gene: TRBV19; d_gene: NA; CDR3aa: CASSISSFYSGNTIYF; CDR3nt: TGTGCCAGTAGTATCAGTTCGTTTTACAGTGGAAACACCATATATTTT
abundance: NA; j_gene: TRBJ2-1; v_gene: TRBV12-3/TRBV12-4; d_gene: TRBD2; CDR3aa: CASGGERESYNEQFF; CDR3nt: TGTGCCAGCGGTGGAGAGCGGGAATCCTACAATGAGCAGTTCTTC
abundance: NA; j_gene: TRBJ1-2; v_gene: TRBV20-1; d_gene: TRBD1; CDR3aa: CSARGTGDGYTF; CDR3nt: TGCAGTGCTAGGGGGACAGGGGACGGCTACACCTTC
abundance: many; j_gene: TRBJ2-7; v_gene: TRBV20-1; d_gene: TRBD1; CDR3aa: CSVQDRGFSYEQYF; CDR3nt: TGCAGTGTCCAAGACAGGGGGTTCTCCTACGAGCAGTACTTC